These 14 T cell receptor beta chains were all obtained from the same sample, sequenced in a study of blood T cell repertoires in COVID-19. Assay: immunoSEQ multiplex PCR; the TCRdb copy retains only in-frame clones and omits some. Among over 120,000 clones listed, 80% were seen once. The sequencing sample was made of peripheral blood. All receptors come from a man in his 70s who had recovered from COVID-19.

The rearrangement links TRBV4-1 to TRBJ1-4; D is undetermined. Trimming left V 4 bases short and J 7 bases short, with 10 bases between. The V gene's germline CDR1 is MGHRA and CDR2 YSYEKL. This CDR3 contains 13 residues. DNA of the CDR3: TGCGCCAGCAGCCGAGCCCTTATTGAAAAACTGTTTTTT. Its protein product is CASSRALIEKLFF.

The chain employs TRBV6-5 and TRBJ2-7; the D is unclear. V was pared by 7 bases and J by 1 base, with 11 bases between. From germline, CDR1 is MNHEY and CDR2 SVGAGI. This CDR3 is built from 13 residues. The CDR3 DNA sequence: TGTGCCAGCACCCCCGACATGTCCTACGAGCAGTACTTC. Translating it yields CASTPDMSYEQYF.

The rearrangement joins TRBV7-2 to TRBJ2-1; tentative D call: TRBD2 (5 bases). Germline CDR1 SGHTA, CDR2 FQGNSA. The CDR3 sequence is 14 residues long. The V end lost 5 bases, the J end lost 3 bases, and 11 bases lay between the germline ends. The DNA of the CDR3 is TGTGCCAGCAGCCCCGGACTGGGCTACAATGAGCAGTTCTTC. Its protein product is CASSPGLGYNEQFF.

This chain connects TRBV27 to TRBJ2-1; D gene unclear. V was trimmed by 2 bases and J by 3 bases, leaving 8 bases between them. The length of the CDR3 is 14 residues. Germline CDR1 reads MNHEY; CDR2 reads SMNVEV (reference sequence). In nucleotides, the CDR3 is TGTGCCAGCAGTTTAGCGGTCCTCTACAATGAGCAGTTCTTC. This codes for CASSLAVLYNEQFF.

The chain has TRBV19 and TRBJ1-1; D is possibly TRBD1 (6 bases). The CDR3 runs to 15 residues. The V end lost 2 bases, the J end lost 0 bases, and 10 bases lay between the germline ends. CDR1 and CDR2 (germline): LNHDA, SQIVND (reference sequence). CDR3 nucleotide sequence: TGTGCCAGTAGTATACAGGGGACTATGAACACTGAAGCTTTCTTT. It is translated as CASSIQGTMNTEAFF.

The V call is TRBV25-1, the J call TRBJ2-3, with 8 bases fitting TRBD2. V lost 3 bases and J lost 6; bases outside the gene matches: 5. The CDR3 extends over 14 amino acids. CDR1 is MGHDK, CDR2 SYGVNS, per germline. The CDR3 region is CASSDAGGADTQYF. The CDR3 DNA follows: TGTGCCAGCAGTGACGCGGGGGGCGCGGATACGCAGTATTTT.

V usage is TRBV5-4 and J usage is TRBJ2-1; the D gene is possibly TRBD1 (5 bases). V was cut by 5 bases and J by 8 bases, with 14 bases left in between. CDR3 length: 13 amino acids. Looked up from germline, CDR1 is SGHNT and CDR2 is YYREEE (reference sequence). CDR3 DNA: TGTGCCAGCAGTCGTAAGGGGATCGATGAGCAGTTCTTC. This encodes CASSRKGIDEQFF.

Here the CDR3 DNA reads TGTGCTAGTGAGGTAATAGCGGGAAGCAATGAGCAGTTCTTC. Translating it yields CASEVIAGSNEQFF. This sequence joins TRBV12-5 and TRBJ2-1; 8 nucleotides line up with TRBD2. Losses at the gene ends were 7 bases for V and 6 bases for J; bases not matched to a gene: 8. The V gene's germline CDR1 is LGHNT and CDR2 FRNRAP. CDR3 length: 14 amino acids.

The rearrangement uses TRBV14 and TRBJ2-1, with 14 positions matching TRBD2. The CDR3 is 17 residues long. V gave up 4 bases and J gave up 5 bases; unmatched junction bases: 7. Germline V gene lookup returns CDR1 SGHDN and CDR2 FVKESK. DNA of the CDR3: TGTGCCAGCAGCCTCTCATTGGGACTAGCGGGAGACAATGAGCAGTTCTTC. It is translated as CASSLSLGLAGDNEQFF.

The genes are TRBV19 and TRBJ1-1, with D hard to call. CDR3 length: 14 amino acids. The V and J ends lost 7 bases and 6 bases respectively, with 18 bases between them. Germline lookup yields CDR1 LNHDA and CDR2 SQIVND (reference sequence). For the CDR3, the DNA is TGTGCCAGTACCCTCTCGAGTAGCCCCGCTGAAGCTTTCTTT. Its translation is CASTLSSSPAEAFF.

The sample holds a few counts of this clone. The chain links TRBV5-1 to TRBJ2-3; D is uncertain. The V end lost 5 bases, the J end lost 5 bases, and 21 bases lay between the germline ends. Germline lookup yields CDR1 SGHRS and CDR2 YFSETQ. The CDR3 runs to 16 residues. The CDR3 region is CASRISRSVSRDTQYF. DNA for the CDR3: TGCGCCAGCAGGATCTCGCGATCGGTATCTAGAGATACGCAGTATTTT.

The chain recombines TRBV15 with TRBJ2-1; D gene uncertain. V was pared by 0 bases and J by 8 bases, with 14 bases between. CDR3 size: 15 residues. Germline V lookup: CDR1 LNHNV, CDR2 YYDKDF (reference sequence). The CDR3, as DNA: TGTGCCACCAGCAGAGAGACATTAGTAGGCGATGAGCAGTTCTTC. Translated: CATSRETLVGDEQFF.

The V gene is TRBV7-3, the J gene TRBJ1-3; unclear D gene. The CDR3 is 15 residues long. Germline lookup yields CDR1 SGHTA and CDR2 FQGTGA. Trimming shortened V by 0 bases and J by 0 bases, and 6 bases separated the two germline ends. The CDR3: CASSLTTGSGNTIYF. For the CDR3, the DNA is TGTGCCAGCAGCTTAACTACCGGCTCTGGAAACACCATATATTTT.

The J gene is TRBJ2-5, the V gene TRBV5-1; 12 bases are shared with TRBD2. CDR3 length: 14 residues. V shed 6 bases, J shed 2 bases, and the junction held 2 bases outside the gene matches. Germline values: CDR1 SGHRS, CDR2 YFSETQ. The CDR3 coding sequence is TGCGCCAGCAATCTAGCGGGAGGGCAAGAGACCCAGTACTTC. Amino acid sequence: CASNLAGGQETQYF.